The rows below give T cell receptor beta chains drawn from one sample of a study of T-cell reconstitution after alpha-beta-depleted transplantation in children. From the PCR reads, TCRdb called clonotypes with MiXCR, one entry per CDR3 protein. The data show 55,000 to 70,000 distinct CDR3 sequences, roughly a tenth seen once. The material was PBMCs, obtained before TCRalphabeta/CD19-depleted stem cell transplant. These receptors were taken from a boy aged 5-17 years with acute myeloid leukemia, due to receive a stem cell transplant. Both conserved end residues are part of each CDR3. D genes are given only for firm matches. Clone size, where shown, is once, few, many, or a class for clones that have expanded.

>NA|TRBJ2-1|TRBV9|14|many
CASSIRIQGDEQFF
TGTGCCAGCAGCATAAGAATCCAGGGCGATGAGCAGTTCTTC
>TRBD1|TRBJ2-7|TRBV28|14|NA
CASASPGQYYEQYF
TGTGCCAGCGCTTCCCCGGGACAGTATTACGAGCAGTACTTC
>NA|TRBJ2-1|TRBV6-2/TRBV6-3|17|many
CASSRGSGLGPNNEQFF
TGTGCCAGCAGCCGCGGAAGTGGCTTAGGGCCCAACAATGAGCAGTTCTTC
>TRBD2|TRBJ2-3|TRBV20-1|14|NA
CSAILAGGKDTQYF
TGCAGTGCTATCCTAGCGGGAGGGAAAGATACGCAGTATTTT
>NA|TRBJ1-5|TRBV7-6|15|many
CASSLIQGANQPQHF
TGTGCCAGCAGCTTAATCCAGGGAGCGAATCAGCCCCAGCATTTT
>TRBD1|TRBJ2-1|TRBV20-1|11|NA
CTIQQGSEQFF
TGCACAATACAACAGGGGAGTGAGCAGTTCTTC
>TRBD2|TRBJ2-7|TRBV28|16|many
CASNYRTGLAGYEQYF
TGTGCCAGCAACTACAGAACGGGACTAGCGGGCTACGAGCAGTACTTC
>TRBD2|TRBJ2-5|TRBV5-6|16|many
CASSAVAGPISETQYF
TGTGCCAGCAGCGCAGTAGCGGGGCCTATATCAGAGACCCAGTACTTC
>NA|TRBJ2-7|TRBV7-9|13|few
CASSLGFLGEQYF
TGTGCCAGCAGCTTAGGGTTCCTGGGCGAGCAGTACTTC
>NA|TRBJ2-4|TRBV19|12|many
CASSMPANIQYF
TGTGCCAGTAGTATGCCTGCTAACATTCAGTACTTC
>TRBD1|TRBJ2-3|TRBV2|15|many
CASSPRGLSTDTQYF
TGTGCCAGCAGCCCCAGGGGGCTAAGCACAGATACGCAGTATTTT
>NA|TRBJ2-1|TRBV7-2|15|many
CASSPVGERYNEQFF
TGTGCCAGCAGCCCTGTGGGGGAGAGGTACAATGAGCAGTTCTTC
>TRBD2|TRBJ2-3|TRBV12-3/TRBV12-4|14|many
CASGGTSRTDTQYF
TGTGCCAGCGGGGGGACTAGCAGAACAGATACGCAGTATTTT
>NA|TRBJ2-7|TRBV20-1|14|NA
CSARARLGDYEQYF
TGCAGTGCTAGAGCCCGACTAGGGGACTACGAGCAGTACTTC
>NA|TRBJ2-7|TRBV4-2|16|many
CASSQSTASDLYEQYF
TGTGCCAGCAGCCAAAGTACGGCTAGCGATTTGTACGAGCAGTACTTC
>TRBD2|TRBJ2-1|TRBV7-2|15|few
CASSLSSGGWSEQFF
TGTGCCAGCAGCTTATCTAGCGGGGGATGGAGTGAGCAGTTCTTC
>NA|TRBJ2-3|TRBV28|11|many
CASGYSDTQYF
TGTGCCAGCGGGTACAGTGATACGCAGTATTTT
>NA|TRBJ1-2|TRBV7-2|15|many
CASSLVGGSSDGYTF
TGTGCCAGCAGCTTAGTAGGAGGATCCAGCGATGGCTACACCTTC
>TRBD1|TRBJ2-2|TRBV29-1|14|many
CSVKTGQLVGELFF
TGCAGCGTTAAGACGGGACAGTTAGTCGGGGAGCTGTTTTTT
>NA|TRBJ2-5|TRBV11-2|12|many
CASSRGAETQYF
TGTGCCAGCAGCCGGGGGGCGGAGACCCAGTACTTC
>NA|TRBJ2-1|TRBV29-1|11|NA
CSVHGRASTFF
TGCAGCGTTCATGGGCGGGCCTCTACCTTCTTC
>NA|TRBJ2-7|TRBV5-6|15|many
CASSLAGRGAYEQYF
TGTGCCAGCAGCTTGGCGGGCAGGGGCGCCTACGAGCAGTACTTC
>NA|TRBJ2-2|TRBV20-1|13|many
CSARDGGPGELFF
TGCAGTGCTAGAGATGGCGGTCCCGGGGAGCTGTTTTTT
>NA|TRBJ2-7|TRBV18|13|few
CASSPPDSYEQYF
TGTGCCAGCTCACCACCTGACTCCTACGAGCAGTACTTC
>NA|TRBJ2-5|TRBV15|17|many
CATSRDRDVGLLETQYF
TGTGCCACCAGCAGAGACAGGGACGTGGGATTGCTGGAGACCCAGTACTTC
>NA|TRBJ1-3|TRBV30|13|NA
CAWTPWAGNTIYF
TGTGCCTGGACCCCATGGGCAGGAAACACCATATATTTT
>NA|TRBJ1-2|TRBV27|13|many
CASSLSLGVGYTF
TGTGCCAGCAGTTTGTCCTTAGGGGTTGGCTACACCTTC
>TRBD1|TRBJ2-1|TRBV7-2|14|few
CAAGPGGAYNEQFF
TGTGCCGCAGGTCCAGGGGGCGCCTACAATGAGCAGTTCTTC
>TRBD1|TRBJ2-2|TRBV7-9|15|many
CASSSRTGTTGELFF
TGTGCCAGCAGCTCCCGGACAGGGACCACCGGGGAGCTGTTTTTT
>NA|TRBJ2-2|TRBV7-2|12|many
CASSFNSGELFF
TGTGCCAGCAGCTTCAATTCCGGGGAGCTGTTTTTT
>NA|TRBJ1-6|TRBV7-2|15|many
CASSLEGRANSPLHF
TGTGCCAGCAGCTTAGAGGGCAGGGCCAACTCACCCCTCCACTTT
>NA|TRBJ1-1|TRBV29-1|11|many
CSVDFRGMAFF
TGCAGCGTTGACTTTAGGGGGATGGCTTTCTTT
>NA|TRBJ2-3|TRBV20-1|12|many
CSGEPSTDTQYF
TGCAGTGGTGAGCCTAGCACAGATACGCAGTATTTT
>NA|TRBJ2-1|TRBV10-3|15|many
CAISESGLQDNEQFF
TGTGCCATCAGTGAGTCTGGTTTGCAGGACAATGAGCAGTTCTTC
>NA|TRBJ1-1|TRBV24-1|12|many
CATSDRVGEAFF
TGTGCCACCAGTGACCGCGTGGGTGAAGCTTTCTTT
>NA|TRBJ2-5|TRBV7-2|14|many
CASSLVARGETQYF
TGTGCCAGCAGCTTAGTAGCGCGGGGAGAGACCCAGTACTTC
>TRBD1|TRBJ2-5|TRBV7-2|15|few
CASSLNQGAQETQYF
TGTGCCAGCAGCTTAAACCAGGGGGCTCAAGAGACCCAGTACTTC
>NA|TRBJ2-7|TRBV9|12|many
CASSEHDGEQYF
TGTGCCAGCAGCGAGCACGATGGGGAGCAGTACTTC
>NA|TRBJ2-7|TRBV29-1|11|many
CSGKTGYEQYF
TGCAGCGGCAAGACAGGTTACGAGCAGTACTTC
>NA|TRBJ2-2|TRBV7-9|13|many
CASSLTGPGELFF
TGTGCCAGCAGCCTTACTGGCCCCGGGGAGCTGTTTTTT
>TRBD1|TRBJ1-1|TRBV12-3/TRBV12-4|16|many
CASNIRGGQMNTEAFF
TGTGCCAGCAACATCCGGGGGGGACAGATGAACACTGAAGCTTTCTTT
>NA|TRBJ1-2|TRBV27|14|many
CASSFLPGSYGYTF
TGTGCCAGCAGTTTCTTGCCAGGGTCGTATGGCTACACCTTC
>NA|TRBJ2-2|TRBV29-1|14|many
CSVGFKLNTGELFF
TGCAGCGTTGGTTTTAAATTGAACACCGGGGAGCTGTTTTTT
>NA|TRBJ1-5|TRBV24-1|14|many
CATSTAQVNQPQHF
TGTGCCACCAGTACCGCACAGGTCAATCAGCCCCAGCATTTT
>NA|TRBJ2-3|TRBV5-1|15|many
CASSFYGQSTDTQYF
TGCGCCAGCAGCTTCTACGGGCAAAGCACAGATACGCAGTATTTT
>NA|TRBJ2-1|TRBV12-3/TRBV12-4|14|NA
CASSPGTAYHEEFF
TGTGCCAGCAGTCCGGGGACGGCGTACCATGAGGAGTTCTTC
>NA|TRBJ2-7|TRBV7-2|15|many
CASSLQGGRVDEQYF
TGTGCCAGCAGCTTACAAGGGGGGAGGGTGGACGAGCAGTACTTC
>NA|TRBJ1-1|TRBV6-2/TRBV6-3|13|NA
CATKIREQFEAFF
TGTGCCACCAAAATTCGGGAACAGTTTGAAGCTTTCTTT